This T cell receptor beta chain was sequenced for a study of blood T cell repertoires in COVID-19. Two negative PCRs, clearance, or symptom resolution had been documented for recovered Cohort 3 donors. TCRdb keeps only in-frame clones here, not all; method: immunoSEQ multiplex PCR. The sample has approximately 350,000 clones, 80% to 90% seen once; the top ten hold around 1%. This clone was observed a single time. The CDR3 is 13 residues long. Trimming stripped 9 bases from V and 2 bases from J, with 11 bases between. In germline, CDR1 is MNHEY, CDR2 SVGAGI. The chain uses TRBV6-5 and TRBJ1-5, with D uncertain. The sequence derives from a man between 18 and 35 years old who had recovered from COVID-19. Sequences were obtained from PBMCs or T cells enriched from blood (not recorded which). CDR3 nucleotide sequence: TGTGCCAGTGCGGGATCGGGCAATCAGCCCCAGCATTTT. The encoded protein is CASAGSGNQPQHF.